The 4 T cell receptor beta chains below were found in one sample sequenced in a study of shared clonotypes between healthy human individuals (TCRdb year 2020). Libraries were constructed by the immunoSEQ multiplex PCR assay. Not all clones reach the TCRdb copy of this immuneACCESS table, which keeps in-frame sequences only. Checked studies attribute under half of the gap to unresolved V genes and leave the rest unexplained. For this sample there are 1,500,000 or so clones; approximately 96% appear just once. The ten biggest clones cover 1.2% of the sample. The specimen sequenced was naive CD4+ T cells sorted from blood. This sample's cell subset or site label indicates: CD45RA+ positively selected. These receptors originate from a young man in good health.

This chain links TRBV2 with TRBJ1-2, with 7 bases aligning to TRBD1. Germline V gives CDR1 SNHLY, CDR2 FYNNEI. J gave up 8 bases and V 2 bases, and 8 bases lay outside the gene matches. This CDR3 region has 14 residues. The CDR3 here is CASSELKGAQGYTF. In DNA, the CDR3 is TGTGCCAGCAGTGAATTAAAGGGGGCGCAGGGCTACACCTTC.

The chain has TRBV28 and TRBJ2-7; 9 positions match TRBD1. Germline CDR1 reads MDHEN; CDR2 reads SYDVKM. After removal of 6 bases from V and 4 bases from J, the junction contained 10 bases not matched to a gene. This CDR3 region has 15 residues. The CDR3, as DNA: TGTGCCAGCAGCTTACCGGGACAGGGCTTGTACGAGCAGTACTTC. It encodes CASSLPGQGLYEQYF.

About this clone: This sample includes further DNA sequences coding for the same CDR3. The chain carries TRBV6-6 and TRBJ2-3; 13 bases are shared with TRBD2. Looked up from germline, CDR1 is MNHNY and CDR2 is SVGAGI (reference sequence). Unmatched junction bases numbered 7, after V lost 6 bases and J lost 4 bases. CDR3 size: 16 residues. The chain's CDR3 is CASSRRTSGSADTQYF. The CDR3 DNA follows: TGTGCCAGCAGCCGCCGGACTAGCGGGAGTGCAGATACGCAGTATTTT.

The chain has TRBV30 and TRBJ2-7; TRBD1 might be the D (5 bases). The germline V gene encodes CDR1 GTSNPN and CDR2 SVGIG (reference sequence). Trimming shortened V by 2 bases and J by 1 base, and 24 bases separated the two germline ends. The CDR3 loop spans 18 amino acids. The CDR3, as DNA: TGTGCCTGGAGTCCCCAACGGCAGGGTATGTTTGTGTCCTACGAGCAGTACTTC. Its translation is CAWSPQRQGMFVSYEQYF. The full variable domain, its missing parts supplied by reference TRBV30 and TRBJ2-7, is SQTIHQWPATLVQPVGSPLSLECTVEGTSNPNLYWYRQAAGRGLQLLFYSVGIGQISSEVPQNLSASRPQDRQFILSSKKLLLSDSGFYLCAWSPQRQGMFVSYEQYFGPGTRLTVT.